The 9 T cell receptor beta chains listed next were all sequenced from one sample in a study of beta chain features in type 1 diabetes (dated by TCRdb to about 2018). Results and caveats for the whole study, not just this receptor: A moderate but significant shortening of TCRB CDR3 length was observed in type 1 diabetes patients in all four CD4+ subsets.

Receptors were amplified or captured by the immunoSEQ multiplex PCR assay. All of the isolated RNA was reverse transcribed with the High Capacity cDNA Reverse Transcription Kit, so expressed TCRB transcripts were sequenced. The table comes from immuneACCESS by way of TCRdb, which keeps in-frame sequences with V and J called. Part of the clones is missing from these tables; in studies checked, under half for an unresolved V gene and the rest for unknown reasons. This sample comprises about 240,000 clones, approximately 13% of them detected only once. Of the sample, roughly 0.019% is held by the ten largest clones. These TCRs' antigens remain unknown. Sequencing used naive CD4+ T cells from blood. The meaning of the sample's cell subset or site label: true naive CD4+ T cells. The receptors here all came from a young man with type 1 diabetes.

This clone was counted only a few times. This chain connects TRBV18 to TRBJ1-1; D ambiguous. There are 14 residues in the CDR3. CDR1 and CDR2 from the germline V gene are KGHSH and LQKENI. V was pared by 2 bases and J by 4 bases, with 11 bases between. CDR3 DNA: TGTGCCAGCTCACCAACGGAGTTGGTCACTGAAGCTTTCTTT. Its translation is CASSPTELVTEAFF.

This clone was seen more than once but under ten times. The genes are TRBV29-1 and TRBJ1-3; TRBD1 might be the D (6 bases). Trimming removed 6 bases from V and 0 bases from J, with 18 bases in between. CDR1 is SQVTM, CDR2 ANQGSEA, per germline. This CDR3 is 16 amino acids long. The CDR3 region is CSVSGHPNLSGNTIYF. Written as DNA, the CDR3 is TGCAGCGTATCGGGACACCCGAACCTCTCTGGAAACACCATATATTTT.

The CDR3 region has the DNA TGTGCCAGCAGTCCAGGGGACCGCTCCTACAATGAGCAGTTCTTC. Translation: CASSPGDRSYNEQFF. V gene TRBV14 combines with J gene TRBJ2-1; D is perhaps TRBD1 (6 bases). There are 15 residues in the CDR3. Germline CDR1 and CDR2: SGHDN and FVKESK. The germline V and J ends were trimmed by 6 bases and 0 bases, with 12 bases remaining between them.

This clone was observed a handful of times. The chain recombines TRBV19 with TRBJ2-1; D gene ambiguous. Trimming took 5 bases from V and 4 from J, leaving 15 bases between them. The CDR3 loop spans 15 amino acids. Germline V gene data show CDR1 as LNHDA and CDR2 as SQIVND (reference sequence). CDR3 in DNA: TGTGCCAGTAGTTTCAAAGGAGAGGCTTACAATGAGCAGTTCTTC. It translates to CASSFKGEAYNEQFF.

This clone was counted only a few times. V and J are TRBV6-5 and TRBJ2-1; 7 bases line up with TRBD2. V gave up 7 bases and J gave up 0 bases; unmatched junction bases: 6. The CDR3 length is 15 residues. Germline CDR1 MNHEY, CDR2 SVGAGI. The CDR3 loop reads CASKRGADSYNEQFF. The CDR3 DNA reads TGTGCCAGCAAGCGGGGCGCCGACTCCTACAATGAGCAGTTCTTC.

The V gene is TRBV9, the J gene TRBJ2-7, with D perhaps matching TRBD1 (6 bases). The germline gives CDR1 SGDLS, CDR2 YYNGEE. The CDR3 runs to 14 residues. V lost 0 bases and J 3 bases, leaving 10 bases between the germline ends. The CDR3 protein is CASSVELGGYEQYF. CDR3 sequence (DNA): TGTGCCAGCAGCGTAGAGCTAGGGGGCTACGAGCAGTACTTC.

V usage is TRBV10-2 and J usage is TRBJ2-5; D not certain. Trimming stripped 6 bases from V and 3 bases from J, with 5 bases between. The CDR3 contains 11 residues. Germline V gene data show CDR1 as WSHSY and CDR2 as SAAADI. CDR3 sequence reads: CASRREETQYF. The CDR3 bases are TGCGCCAGCAGGAGAGAAGAGACCCAGTACTTC.

V is TRBV5-1 and J is TRBJ2-5; TRBD2 matches 12 bases. Germline CDR1 reads SGHRS; CDR2 reads YFSETQ. The ends lost 4 bases at V and 3 bases at J; junction bases unmatched: 10. The CDR3 length is 17 residues. CDR3 sequence (DNA): TGCGCCAGCAGCAAAGGACTAGCGGGAATAGTGGAAGAGACCCAGTACTTC. The encoded protein is CASSKGLAGIVEETQYF.

The rearrangement uses TRBV5-1 and TRBJ2-3; D possibly corresponds to TRBD1 (6 bases). With 4 bases removed from V and 2 bases from J, the gap between germline ends came to 14 bases. This CDR3 region has 15 residues. Germline CDR1 SGHRS, CDR2 YFSETQ. CDR3 residues: CASSQDSPYTDTQYF. The CDR3 nucleotides read TGCGCCAGCAGCCAGGACAGCCCCTACACAGATACGCAGTATTTT.